This T cell receptor beta chain appears in the sequencing data of a study of T-cell reconstitution after alpha-beta-depleted transplantation in children. Unique molecular identifiers were used to barcode this TCRbeta library. TCRdb analysed the PCR reads with MiXCR anew, one entry per CDR3 protein. This sample yields approximately 650,000 distinct CDR3 sequences, of which around 13% are seen a single time; about 0.77% belongs to the top ten. Sequences were derived from PBMCs, sampled before TCRalphabeta/CD19-depleted stem cell transplant. The clonotype was recovered from a girl aged 2 to 10 with congenital amegakaryocytic thrombocytopenia, due to receive a stem cell transplant.

CDR3 residues: CASSLASGQNTGELFF. CDR3 bases: TGCGCCAGCAGCTTGGCCTCGGGACAAAACACCGGGGAGCTGTTTTTT. The gene calls are TRBV5-1 and TRBJ2-2, with a possible D match to TRBD1 (6 bases). Deletions cut 0 bases from V and 2 bases from J, with 11 bases between. The CDR3 sequence is 16 residues long. Germline V lookup: CDR1 SGHRS, CDR2 YFSETQ.